Below, one T cell receptor beta chain is given with its context. Germline CDR1 is KGHSH and CDR2 is LQKENI. The CDR3 has 13 amino acids. V shed 2 bases and J shed 6 bases, with 11 bases lying between them. Described treatment: oral pan-JAK inhibitor, 5-10 mg twice daily. CD4+ and CD8+ T cells were sorted from PBMCs. The data stem from a study of CD8+ T cells in alopecia areata. Looking at the study overall: Administration of oral tofacitinib to treated patients was at 5 to 10 mg twice daily.

RNA was isolated and reverse transcribed to cDNA, the sequencing template. Sequencing was performed with immunoSEQ multiplex PCR; in TCRdb, only in-frame clones are kept and a portion is missing. The data show more than 95,000 clones, with around 60% seen just once and around 5.7% held by the top ten. The genes are TRBV18 and TRBJ2-7; possibly TRBD1 for D (6 bases). The sample here was CD4+ T cells sorted from blood, taken at week 4, from a patient treated with tofacitinib. This receptor was obtained from a human donor with alopecia areata. DNA for the CDR3: TGTGCCAGCTCACCAGAGGGGGTAGGCGAGCAGTACTTC. Translated, it gives CASSPEGVGEQYF. The variable domain in full, completed from reference TRBV18 and TRBJ2-7, reads NAGVMQNPRHLVRRRGQEARLRCSPMKGHSHVYWYRQLPEEGLKFMVYLQKENIIDESGMPKERFSAEFPKEGPSILRIQQVVRGDSAAYFCASSPEGVGEQYFGPGTRLTVT.